Below are 14 T cell receptor beta chains sequenced from a single sample in a study of shared clonotypes between healthy human individuals. Produced via immunoSEQ multiplex PCR; TCRdb's table is partial and in-frame only. Among around 600,000 clones, 97% were seen once, and the ten largest hold around 0.06%. The sample taken for sequencing was naive CD4+ T cells sorted from blood. Subset: CD45RA+ positively selected. The receptors shown here come from a woman between 25 and 40 years old in good health.

In nucleotides, the CDR3 is TGTGCCAGCAGCTCTGATCCGGGACGCTTCTGGATCGGCTACACCTTC. Residues: CASSSDPGRFWIGYTF. The gene calls are TRBV5-4 and TRBJ1-2; the D gene is possibly TRBD1 (5 bases). The CDR3 has 16 amino acids. V was trimmed by 3 bases and J by 8 bases, leaving 23 bases between them. Germline V gene sequence: CDR1 SGHNT, CDR2 YYREEE (reference sequence).

The chain is built from TRBV30 and TRBJ1-1, with D tentatively TRBD1 (5 bases). The CDR3 is made up of 14 amino acids. Deletions cut 0 bases from V and 7 bases from J, with 15 bases between. The germline CDR1 and CDR2 sequences are GTSNPN and SVGIG (reference sequence). CDR3 DNA sequence: TGTGCCTGGAGTGTACCACCTGGGGCAGTTGAAGCTTTCTTT. This gives the protein CAWSVPPGAVEAFF.

The chain uses TRBV6-5 and TRBJ1-5; D is unresolved. Per germline, CDR1 MNHEY and CDR2 SVGAGI. This CDR3 has 14 residues. Trimming stripped 8 bases from V and 1 base from J, with 12 bases between. The CDR3 nucleotides read TGTGCCAGCGGTCAATGGGGAAGCAATCAGCCCCAGCATTTT. It translates to CASGQWGSNQPQHF.

J is TRBJ1-4 and V is TRBV6-5; tentative D call: TRBD1 (6 bases). Deletions cut 3 bases from V and 0 bases from J, with 8 bases between. This CDR3 has 15 amino acids. Germline-derived CDR1 and CDR2 are MNHEY and SVGAGI. The CDR3 reads CASSYGGSTNEKLFF. The CDR3 region has the DNA TGTGCCAGCAGTTATGGGGGCTCAACTAATGAAAAACTGTTTTTT.

In DNA form, the CDR3 reads TGTGCCAGCAGCGCGGGGCCTGGAAACACCATATATTTT. Translating it yields CASSAGPGNTIYF. The chain is built from TRBV9 and TRBJ1-3; possible D gene TRBD1, 5 bases. In germline, CDR1 is SGDLS, CDR2 YYNGEE. The CDR3 is made up of 13 amino acids. V dropped 3 bases and J dropped 2 bases, with 6 bases sitting between them. Complete variable domain (other parts from reference TRBV9 and TRBJ1-3): DSGVTQTPKHLITATGQRVTLRCSPRSGDLSVYWYQQSLDQGLQFLIQYYNGEERAKGNILERFSAQQFPDLHSELNLSSLELGDSALYFCASSAGPGNTIYFGEGSWLTVV.

This sequence joins TRBV2 and TRBJ1-3; D perhaps matches TRBD1 (6 bases). The germline gives CDR1 SNHLY, CDR2 FYNNEI. The CDR3 has 12 amino acids. The CDR3 sequence is CAHRDNGNTIYF. CDR3 DNA: TGTGCACACAGGGATAACGGAAACACCATATATTTT.

The rearrangement uses TRBV5-1 and TRBJ2-1; the match to TRBD2 covers 11 bases. V dropped 3 bases and J dropped 7; count of bases not matched to a gene: 3. The CDR3 runs 14 residues. Germline V gene data show CDR1 as SGHRS and CDR2 as YFSETQ. Written as DNA, the CDR3 is TGCGCCAGCAGCTATACTAGCGGGAGTAATGAGCAGTTCTTC. It is translated as CASSYTSGSNEQFF.

This clone was seen a single time. The rearrangement links TRBV6-6 to TRBJ2-4, with a weak D call TRBD1 (6 bases). Looked up from germline, CDR1 is MNHNY and CDR2 is SVGAGI (reference sequence). V lost 5 bases to trimming and J lost 7 bases, with 18 bases between them. The CDR3 extends over 15 amino acids. CDR3 coding DNA: TGTGCCAGCAGTAGGAACAGGGACAATGAGAACATTCAGTACTTC. The encoded protein is CASSRNRDNENIQYF.

The genes are TRBV11-3 and TRBJ2-2, with D perhaps TRBD1 (5 bases). This CDR3 region has 15 residues. Per germline, CDR1 SGHNT and CDR2 YENEEA. Trimming pared 4 bases from V and 5 bases from J, leaving 14 bases between. The CDR3 loop is CASSSHQGGTGELFF. The CDR3 region has the DNA TGTGCCAGCAGCTCACACCAGGGCGGAACCGGGGAGCTGTTTTTT.

V gene TRBV29-1 combines with J gene TRBJ2-3; 9 bases are shared with TRBD1. V trimming: 1 base; J trimming: 2 bases; junction bases outside the gene matches: 10. Germline V gene sequence: CDR1 SQVTM, CDR2 ANQGSEA. The CDR3 sequence is 17 residues long. This CDR3 reads CSVEAPIGQGSTDTQYF. CDR3 nucleotides: TGCAGCGTTGAAGCCCCAATTGGACAGGGGTCCACAGATACGCAGTATTTT.

J is TRBJ1-3 and V is TRBV7-9; D is undetermined. The V end was cut by 2 bases, the J end by 2 bases, with 10 bases between. The germline V gene encodes CDR1 SEHNR and CDR2 FQNEAQ (reference sequence). The CDR3 totals 15 residues. The CDR3 protein is CASSLKVMPGNTIYF. The CDR3 DNA is TGTGCCAGCAGCTTAAAGGTTATGCCTGGAAACACCATATATTTT.

This chain connects TRBV28 to TRBJ2-7, with D possibly being TRBD2 (5 bases). Germline assignment: CDR1 MDHEN and CDR2 SYDVKM. Trimming removed 7 bases from V and 2 bases from J, with 21 bases in between. The CDR3 is 16 amino acids. CDR3: CASTPSPDFRTYEQYF. The CDR3 DNA is TGTGCCAGCACTCCCAGTCCGGACTTCAGAACCTACGAGCAGTACTTC.

The chain is built from TRBV5-1 and TRBJ2-1; 12 nucleotides align to TRBD2. V gave up 4 bases and J gave up 8 bases; unmatched junction bases: 7. CDR3 length: 15 residues. Germline values: CDR1 SGHRS, CDR2 YFSETQ. In nucleotides, the CDR3 is TGCGCCAGCAGCCCCCTAGCGGGAGGGCCGCATGAGCAGTTCTTC. This translates into CASSPLAGGPHEQFF.

The chain has TRBV7-9 and TRBJ1-1, with 7 bases lining up with TRBD1. The CDR3 extends over 13 amino acids. CDR1 SEHNR and CDR2 FQNEAQ come from the germline V gene (reference sequence). After removal of 5 bases from V and 4 bases from J, the junction contained 4 bases not matched to a gene. The CDR3 is CASSGSGGTEAFF. CDR3 nucleotides: TGTGCCAGCAGCGGATCAGGGGGCACTGAAGCTTTCTTT.